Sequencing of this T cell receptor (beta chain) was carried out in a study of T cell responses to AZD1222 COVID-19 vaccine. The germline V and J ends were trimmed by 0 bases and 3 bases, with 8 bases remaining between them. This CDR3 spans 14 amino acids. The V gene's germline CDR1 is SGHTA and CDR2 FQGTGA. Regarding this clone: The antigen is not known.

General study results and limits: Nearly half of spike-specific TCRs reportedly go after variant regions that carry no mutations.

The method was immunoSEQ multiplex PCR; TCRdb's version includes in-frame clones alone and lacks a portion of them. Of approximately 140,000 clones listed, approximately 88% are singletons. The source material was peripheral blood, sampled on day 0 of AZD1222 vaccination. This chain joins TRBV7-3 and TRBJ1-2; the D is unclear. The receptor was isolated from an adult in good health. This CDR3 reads CASSLTAGYYGYTF. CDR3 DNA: TGTGCCAGCAGCTTAACGGCTGGGTACTATGGCTACACCTTC.